These 2 T cell receptor beta chains were sequenced from one sample in a study of blood T cell repertoires in COVID-19. The protocol was immunoSEQ multiplex PCR, while the TCRdb copy is restricted to in-frame clones and leaves out a portion. The table records under 350,000 clones, approximately 86% of them present only once. Sequencing was carried out using PBMCs or T cells enriched from blood (not recorded which). Receptors were obtained from a woman in her thirties or forties with acute COVID-19.

V gene TRBV4-2 combines with J gene TRBJ2-7, with 15 bases matching TRBD2. The CDR3 runs to 15 residues. Trimming at V came to 4 bases and at J to 7 bases, leaving 5 bases not matched to a gene. The germline V gene has CDR1 LGHNA and CDR2 YNFKEQ. The chain's CDR3 is CASSLEGLAGGEQYF. As DNA, the CDR3 is TGTGCCAGCAGCCTGGAAGGACTAGCGGGGGGGGAGCAGTACTTC.

This clone appeared a single time. V and J are TRBV4-1 and TRBJ1-1, with D tentatively TRBD1 (6 bases). The CDR3 is 14 amino acids. Germline V lookup: CDR1 MGHRA, CDR2 YSYEKL. The V gene lost 3 bases and the J gene lost 0 bases, with 8 bases spanning the gap. CDR3 coding DNA: TGCGCCAGCAGCCAGGACAGATTGAACACTGAAGCTTTCTTT. Amino acid sequence: CASSQDRLNTEAFF.